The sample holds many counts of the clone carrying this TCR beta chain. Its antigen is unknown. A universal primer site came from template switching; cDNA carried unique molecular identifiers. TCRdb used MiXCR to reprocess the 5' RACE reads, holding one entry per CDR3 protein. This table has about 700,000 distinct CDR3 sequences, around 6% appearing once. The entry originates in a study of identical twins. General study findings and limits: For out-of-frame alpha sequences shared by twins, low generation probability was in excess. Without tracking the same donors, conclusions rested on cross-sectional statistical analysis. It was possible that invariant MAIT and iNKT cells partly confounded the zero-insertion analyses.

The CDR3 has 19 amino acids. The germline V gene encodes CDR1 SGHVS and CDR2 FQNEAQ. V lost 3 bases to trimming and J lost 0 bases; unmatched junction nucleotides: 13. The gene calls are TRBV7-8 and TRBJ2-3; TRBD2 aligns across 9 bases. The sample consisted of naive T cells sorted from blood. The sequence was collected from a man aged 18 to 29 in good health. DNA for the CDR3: TGTGCCAGCAGCTTTAGGGGCGGCCGACTAGCGGAGAGCACAGATACGCAGTATTTT. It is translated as CASSFRGGRLAESTDTQYF.